The T cell receptor (beta chain) described here comes from a study of naive CD8 T cells in extremely preterm neonates. Overall study results and limits: Preterm neonate repertoires were significantly less rich by iChao1 than others.

Method: immunoSEQ multiplex PCR; TCRdb's copy keeps in-frame clones and lacks some. The repertoire holds about 5,900 clones, with around 98% as singletons. Germline assignment: CDR1 LNHNV and CDR2 YYDKDF (reference sequence). The junction had 7 bases not matched to a gene; V was cut back by 2 bases and J by 7 bases. The CDR3 consists of 15 residues. Points on this clone: Its cognate antigen is unknown.

The clonotype comes from a human donor in good health. This chain uses TRBV15 with TRBJ1-5, with 8 bases identical to TRBD1. The sample consisted of naive CD8+ T cells from blood. CDR3 amino acids: CATSRRTGRKQPQHF. The DNA of the CDR3 is TGTGCCACCAGCAGAAGGACAGGGAGGAAACAGCCCCAGCATTTT. Filled out from reference TRBV15 and TRBJ1-5, the complete variable domain reads DAMVIQNPRYQVTQFGKPVTLSCSQTLNHNVMYWYQQKSSQAPKLLFHYYDKDFNNEADTPDNFQSRRPNTSFCFLDIRSPGLGDTAMYLCATSRRTGRKQPQHFGDGTRLSIL.